This T cell receptor beta chain was obtained from a study of shared clonotypes between healthy human individuals. Findings and caveats of the study: The diversity represented, both genetic and in exposure history, was limited by few donors. The generation probabilities recorded for non-shared clonotypes fell below those of clonotypes shared by all four donors.

Of note for this clone: The antigen remains undetermined.

The ends were cut back, 5 bases at V and 2 bases at J, with 9 bases in the middle. Germline assignment: CDR1 KGHSH and CDR2 LQKENI. The CDR3 spans 13 residues. Deep-level assay runs were performed. Assay: immunoSEQ multiplex PCR; the TCRdb copy retains only in-frame clones and omits some. The top ten hold more than 0.35% of the sample, which has under 2.5 million clones, about 90% seen once. This chain connects TRBV18 to TRBJ2-5, with D unresolved. The source of this sequence is a man aged 18 to 29 in good health. Some clones in this sample may be carry-over from other donors' samples. Sequencing was performed on naive CD4+ T cells from PBMCs. Specified subset: CD45RA+ positively selected. The CDR3 nucleotides are TGTGCCAGCTCAGTCGTCCCGCAAGAGACCCAGTACTTC. Protein sequence: CASSVVPQETQYF.